This TCR beta chain stems from a study of CD8 T cells in Susac syndrome. J lost 7 bases, V lost 6 bases, and 6 bases had no gene match. The CDR3 runs 14 residues. Germline CDR1 is MNHEY and CDR2 is SMNVEV (reference sequence). RNA, at about 0.45 to 1 ug, was reverse transcribed with random hexamers. Multiplex immunoSEQ PCR targeted 54 Vbeta and 13 Jbeta TCR beta segments. MiXCR, applied by TCRdb to the immunoSEQ multiplex PCR reads, yields one record per CDR3 protein. The repertoire holds some 300,000 distinct CDR3 sequences, with approximately 89% as singletons. Sequencing of TCR beta drew on CD8+ and CD4+ T cells from blood. It was treatment-naive patients with stable or active relapsing-remitting disease who made up the multiple sclerosis controls. Negative isolation was applied to CD8+ and CD4+ T cells, and FACS enrichment was applied to TEMRA cells.

Specimen: CD8+ T cells from PBMCs. The chain joins TRBV27 to TRBJ1-6; 7 bases match TRBD1. The clonotype was recovered from a human donor with multiple sclerosis. CDR3 protein: CASRIGTENSPLHF. The CDR3 nucleotides are TGTGCCAGCAGGATTGGGACAGAGAATTCACCCCTCCACTTT.